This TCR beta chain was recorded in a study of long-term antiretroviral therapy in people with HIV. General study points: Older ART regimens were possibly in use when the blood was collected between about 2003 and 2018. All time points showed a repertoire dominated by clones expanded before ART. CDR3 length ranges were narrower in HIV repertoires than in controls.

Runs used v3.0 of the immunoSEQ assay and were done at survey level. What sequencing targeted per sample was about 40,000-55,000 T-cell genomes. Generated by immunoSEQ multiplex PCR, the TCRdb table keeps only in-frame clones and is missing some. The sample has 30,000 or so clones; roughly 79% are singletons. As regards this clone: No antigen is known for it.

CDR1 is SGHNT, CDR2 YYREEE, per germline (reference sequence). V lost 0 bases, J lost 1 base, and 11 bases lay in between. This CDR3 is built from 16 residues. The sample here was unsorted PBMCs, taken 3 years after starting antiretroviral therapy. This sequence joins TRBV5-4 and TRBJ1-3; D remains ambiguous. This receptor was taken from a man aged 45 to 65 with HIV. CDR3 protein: CASSLEPQRSGNTIYF. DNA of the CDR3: TGTGCCAGCAGCTTGGAGCCTCAAAGGTCTGGAAACACCATATATTTT.